This entry is about one TCR beta chain. Patients from Seattle were sampled longitudinally, starting during active infection. The table came from immunoSEQ multiplex PCR; TCRdb's copy has only in-frame clones and leaves some out. The table includes around 150,000 clones, 92% detected once. The record originates from a study of blood T cell repertoires in COVID-19. Study in general: The study drew acute and convalescent COVID-19 samples from the United States, Italy and Spain. T cells, B-cell-depleted T cells, or PBMCs supplied cDNA or gDNA.

This CDR3 region has 14 residues. CDR1 and CDR2 from the germline V gene are GTSNPN and SVGIG (reference sequence). V lost 0 bases to trimming and J lost 0 bases, with 9 bases between them. The TCR comes from a man aged 25 to 45 with COVID-19, enrolled during active disease. The genes are TRBV30 and TRBJ2-7; D gene uncertain. Sequenced material: peripheral blood. The CDR3 DNA is TGTGCCTGGAGTGTTCTCTCTAGCTCCTACGAGCAGTACTTC. This gives the protein CAWSVLSSSYEQYF.